The 25 T cell receptor beta chains below come from one sample, sequenced in a study of OX40 agonist ivuxolimab in advanced cancers. Sequenced by immunoSEQ multiplex PCR; TCRdb stores in-frame clones only, minus some. Of 69,000 or so clones in the sample, more than 75% were seen once. Sequenced here: CD4+ or CD8+ T cells sorted from blood, sampled in a trial of the OX40 agonist ivuxolimab. Receptors originate from an adult with an advanced solid tumor such as melanoma, head and neck, liver or kidney cancer.

The chain is built from TRBV6-1 and TRBJ1-2; 8 bases map to TRBD1. J lost 6 bases, V lost 5 bases, and 5 bases had no gene match. Germline V gene data show CDR1 as MNHNS and CDR2 as SASEGT. The CDR3 has 13 amino acids. For the CDR3, the DNA is TGTGCCAGCAGTCCCAGGGGGCGCGATGGCTACACCTTC. Translation gives CASSPRGRDGYTF.

V gene TRBV30 combines with J gene TRBJ2-7; D gene ambiguous. Germline lookup yields CDR1 GTSNPN and CDR2 SVGIG (reference sequence). V was pared by 4 bases and J by 5 bases, with 12 bases between. The CDR3 extends over 12 amino acids. In DNA, the CDR3 is TGTGCCTGGACCCCTGACTTGAACGAGCAGTACTTC. As protein: CAWTPDLNEQYF.

V is TRBV11-1 and J is TRBJ1-1; D uncertain. V was shortened by 5 bases and J by 1 base, with 8 bases between the two germline ends. Germline V CDR1 and CDR2: SGHAT, FQDESV (reference sequence). This CDR3 is 13 amino acids long. The CDR3 spells CASSQFGNTEAFF. The CDR3 DNA is TGTGCCAGCAGCCAGTTTGGGAACACTGAAGCTTTCTTT.

This clone was seen only a few times. CDR3 residues: CASSNHQPQHF. CDR3 DNA sequence: TGTGCCAGCAGTAATCATCAGCCCCAGCATTTT. This sequence joins TRBV28 and TRBJ1-5, with D hard to call. Looked up from germline, CDR1 is MDHEN and CDR2 is SYDVKM. This CDR3 contains 11 residues. Trimming cost V 5 bases and J 5 bases, with 4 bases left between them.

This chain links TRBV30 with TRBJ1-2; D unresolved. Germline-derived CDR1 and CDR2 are GTSNPN and SVGIG (reference sequence). V was pared by 3 bases and J by 5 bases, with 7 bases between. This CDR3 has 11 amino acids. The chain's CDR3 is CAWSGRYGYTF. CDR3 nucleotides: TGTGCCTGGAGCGGCCGATATGGCTACACCTTC.

This rearrangement joins TRBV18 to TRBJ2-5, with a tentative D call TRBD1 (6 bases). CDR3 size: 16 residues. Germline CDR1 reads KGHSH; CDR2 reads LQKENI. The V end was cut by 2 bases, the J end by 5 bases, with 18 bases between. CDR3 residues: CASSPIATGTWETQYF. In DNA, the CDR3 is TGTGCCAGCTCACCAATCGCCACAGGGACGTGGGAGACCCAGTACTTC.

The chain employs TRBV27 and TRBJ1-2; no reliable D call. Germline CDR1 is MNHEY and CDR2 is SMNVEV (reference sequence). The CDR3 totals 13 residues. Trimming shortened V by 4 bases and J by 3 bases, and 9 bases separated the two germline ends. The CDR3 region is CASSSVRDYGYTF. The CDR3 DNA reads as TGTGCCAGCAGTTCGGTCAGAGACTATGGCTACACCTTC.

J is TRBJ2-3 and V is TRBV5-1, with 10 positions matching TRBD2. The CDR3 consists of 17 residues. Germline trimming cut 5 bases from V and 0 bases from J; bases unmatched to any gene: 9. The germline CDR1 and CDR2 sequences are SGHRS and YFSETQ. CDR3 amino acids: CASRQGLALTSTDTQYF. The DNA for the CDR3 is TGCGCCAGCAGGCAGGGACTAGCGCTTACTAGCACAGATACGCAGTATTTT.

The J gene is TRBJ2-2, the V gene TRBV29-1; D call uncertain. This CDR3 has 14 residues. Deletions cut 1 base from V and 6 bases from J, with 12 bases between. Germline CDR1 is SQVTM and CDR2 is ANQGSEA. The CDR3 sequence: CSVEVETPAGELFF. The CDR3 DNA follows: TGCAGCGTTGAAGTCGAGACGCCGGCCGGGGAGCTGTTTTTT.

This chain joins TRBV7-9 and TRBJ2-7; the match to TRBD2 covers 12 bases. V gave up 3 bases and J gave up 4 bases; unmatched junction bases: 4. The CDR3 extends over 15 amino acids. In germline, CDR1 is SEHNR, CDR2 FQNEAQ (reference sequence). The CDR3 is CASSFGLAGWYEQYF. The CDR3 DNA follows: TGTGCCAGCAGCTTCGGACTAGCGGGGTGGTACGAGCAGTACTTC.

This clone was picked up one time. The chain combines TRBV5-1 with TRBJ1-3, with TRBD1 matching 7 bases. V was clipped by 5 bases and J by 2 bases; unmatched bases: 7. CDR3 size: 15 residues. CDR1 is SGHRS and CDR2 is YFSETQ in the germline V gene. CDR3 DNA sequence: TGCGCCAGCAGTTCGGAGGGGGCACCTGGAAACACCATATATTTT. The encoded protein is CASSSEGAPGNTIYF.

The chain links TRBV5-1 to TRBJ1-4, with D possibly TRBD1 on 6 matching bases. The CDR3 totals 14 residues. Trimming removed 0 bases from V and 10 bases from J, with 13 bases in between. The V gene's germline CDR1 is SGHRS and CDR2 YFSETQ. CDR3 sequence reads: CASSLVSGQRKLFF. CDR3 nucleotide sequence: TGCGCCAGCAGCTTGGTTTCCGGACAGAGAAAACTGTTTTTT. Based on the CDR3 plus reference TRBV5-1 and TRBJ1-4, the full variable domain is KAGVTQTPRYLIKTRGQQVTLSCSPISGHRSVSWYQQTPGQGLQFLFEYFSETQRNKGNFPGRFSGRQFSNSRSEMNVSTLELGDSALYLCASSLVSGQRKLFFGSGTQLSVL.

The V gene is TRBV25-1, the J gene TRBJ2-7; 7 bases match TRBD1. Germline V gene lookup returns CDR1 MGHDK and CDR2 SYGVNS. This CDR3 region has 14 residues. The V gene end was trimmed by 6 bases and the J gene end by 4 bases; junction bases not matched to a gene: 9. This CDR3 is CASRSRGLGYEQYF. The CDR3 nucleotides are TGTGCCAGCAGGTCTAGGGGGCTCGGGTACGAGCAGTACTTC.

The V gene is TRBV6-5, the J gene TRBJ2-7; 8 bases line up with TRBD1. Germline V gene data show CDR1 as MNHEY and CDR2 as SVGAGI. The CDR3 contains 13 residues. V shed 7 bases, J shed 5 bases, and the junction held 7 bases outside the gene matches. CDR3 region: CASKLTGANEQYF. CDR3 in DNA: TGTGCCAGCAAATTGACAGGGGCAAACGAGCAGTACTTC.

CDR3 nucleotide sequence: TGTGCCAGCACCCCAGGGACAGGGGGTTCCTACGAGCAGTACTTC. This codes for CASTPGTGGSYEQYF. The chain has TRBV27 and TRBJ2-7, with TRBD1 matching 11 bases. Trimming at V came to 7 bases and at J to 1 base, leaving 6 bases not matched to a gene. Germline CDR1 reads MNHEY; CDR2 reads SMNVEV (reference sequence). The CDR3 totals 15 residues.

The rearrangement links TRBV5-4 to TRBJ2-7; D might be TRBD1 (6 bases). The CDR3 runs 14 residues. V was pared by 5 bases and J by 0 bases, with 12 bases between. The V gene's germline CDR1 is SGHNT and CDR2 YYREEE (reference sequence). The CDR3 loop is CASREQGYSYEQYF. CDR3 nucleotides: TGTGCCAGCAGAGAACAGGGTTACTCCTACGAGCAGTACTTC.

The CDR3 is CASTRGYYTF. In nucleotides, the CDR3 is TGTGCCAGCACTCGGGGCTACTACACCTTC. The rearrangement joins TRBV6-5 to TRBJ1-2; D is possibly TRBD1 (5 bases). Deletions cut 7 bases from V and 10 bases from J, with 10 bases between. The CDR3 is 10 amino acids. CDR1 is MNHEY and CDR2 is SVGAGI in the germline V gene.

There are a few counts of this clone. This rearrangement joins TRBV5-4 to TRBJ1-2, with 7 bases identical to TRBD1. The J segment lost 2 bases and the V segment lost 1 base, leaving 5 bases of the junction unmatched. Germline V CDR1 and CDR2: SGHNT, YYREEE (reference sequence). This CDR3 has 15 amino acids. CDR3 sequence: CASSLRGRGNYGYTF. In nucleotides, the CDR3 is TGTGCCAGCAGCTTGCGGGGCAGGGGGAACTATGGCTACACCTTC.

The chain carries TRBV27 and TRBJ2-1; 12 positions match TRBD2. The junction had 12 bases not matched to a gene; V was cut back by 3 bases and J by 9 bases. Looked up from germline, CDR1 is MNHEY and CDR2 is SMNVEV (reference sequence). CDR3 length equals 17 residues. CDR3 DNA sequence: TGTGCCAGCAGTTTTTACCGACTAGCGGGGGCCGCCAGTGAGCAGTTCTTC. Protein product: CASSFYRLAGAASEQFF.

The V and J genes are TRBV7-9 and TRBJ1-5, with 10 bases lining up with TRBD1. Trimming cost V 3 bases and J 5 bases; bases outside gene matches: 1. Looked up from germline, CDR1 is SEHNR and CDR2 is FQNEAQ (reference sequence). CDR3 length: 14 amino acids. The chain's CDR3 is CASSLDRGDQPQHF. The CDR3 DNA sequence: TGTGCCAGCAGCTTGGACAGGGGGGATCAGCCCCAGCATTTT.

The chain couples TRBV19 to TRBJ1-5; no reliable D call. Trimming shortened V by 3 bases and J by 6 bases, and 6 bases separated the two germline ends. Germline V gives CDR1 LNHDA, CDR2 SQIVND (reference sequence). This CDR3 has 12 residues. CDR3 coding DNA: TGTGCCAGTAGTATTCTGGTTCAGCCCCAGCATTTT. Amino acids: CASSILVQPQHF.

This rearrangement joins TRBV30 to TRBJ1-5; possibly TRBD1 for D (5 bases). CDR3 length: 18 amino acids. From germline, CDR1 is GTSNPN and CDR2 SVGIG (reference sequence). Between the trimmed V and J ends, which lost 1 base and 0 bases, there was a span of 19 bases. CDR3 in amino acids: CAWSGSRGGLHSNQPQHF. CDR3 DNA: TGTGCCTGGAGTGGCAGTCGCGGGGGGTTACATAGCAATCAGCCCCAGCATTTT.

Only one count was recorded for this clone. The rearrangement joins TRBV15 to TRBJ2-1; TRBD2 aligns across 7 bases. V lost 3 bases to trimming and J lost 1 base; unmatched junction nucleotides: 3. Germline-derived CDR1 and CDR2 are LNHNV and YYDKDF (reference sequence). There are 15 residues in the CDR3. The CDR3 sequence is CATSRGGNSYNEQFF. The DNA of the CDR3 is TGTGCCACCAGCAGGGGAGGGAATTCCTACAATGAGCAGTTCTTC. Drawing the rest from reference TRBV15 and TRBJ2-1, the complete variable domain is DAMVIQNPRYQVTQFGKPVTLSCSQTLNHNVMYWYQQKSSQAPKLLFHYYDKDFNNEADTPDNFQSRRPNTSFCFLDIRSPGLGDTAMYLCATSRGGNSYNEQFFGPGTRLTVL.

The chain couples TRBV28 to TRBJ1-2; D is undetermined. CDR1 is MDHEN, CDR2 SYDVKM, per germline. This CDR3 spans 15 amino acids. The germline V and J ends were trimmed by 3 bases and 3 bases, with 14 bases remaining between them. The CDR3 here is CASSFGRQEDYGYTF. The CDR3 coding sequence is TGTGCCAGCAGTTTTGGCAGGCAAGAGGACTATGGCTACACCTTC.

CDR3 DNA: TGTGCCAGCAGTTTACAGTGGGGCACTAACTATGGCTACACCTTC. Its translation: CASSLQWGTNYGYTF. The genes are TRBV27 and TRBJ1-2; tentative D call: TRBD1 (5 bases). Germline-derived CDR1 and CDR2 are MNHEY and SMNVEV (reference sequence). The length of the CDR3 is 15 residues. V gave up 2 bases and J gave up 0 bases, with 10 bases separating them.